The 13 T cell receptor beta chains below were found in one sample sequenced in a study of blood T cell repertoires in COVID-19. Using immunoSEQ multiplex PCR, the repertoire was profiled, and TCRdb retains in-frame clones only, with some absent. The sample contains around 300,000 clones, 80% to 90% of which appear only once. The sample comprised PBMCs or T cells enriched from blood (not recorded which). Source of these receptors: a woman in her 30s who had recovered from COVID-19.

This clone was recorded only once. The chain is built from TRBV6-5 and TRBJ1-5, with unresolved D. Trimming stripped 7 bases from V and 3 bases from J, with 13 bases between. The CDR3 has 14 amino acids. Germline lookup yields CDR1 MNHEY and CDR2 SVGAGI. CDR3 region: CASMGGNYNQPQHF. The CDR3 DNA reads TGTGCCAGCATGGGAGGGAATTACAATCAGCCCCAGCATTTT.

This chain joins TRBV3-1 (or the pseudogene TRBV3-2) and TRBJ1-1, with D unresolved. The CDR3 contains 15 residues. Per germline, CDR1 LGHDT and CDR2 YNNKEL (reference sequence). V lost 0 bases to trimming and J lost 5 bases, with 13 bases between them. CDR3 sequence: CASSQDSARRTEAFF. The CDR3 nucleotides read TGTGCCAGCAGCCAAGATTCAGCGAGGAGGACTGAAGCTTTCTTT.

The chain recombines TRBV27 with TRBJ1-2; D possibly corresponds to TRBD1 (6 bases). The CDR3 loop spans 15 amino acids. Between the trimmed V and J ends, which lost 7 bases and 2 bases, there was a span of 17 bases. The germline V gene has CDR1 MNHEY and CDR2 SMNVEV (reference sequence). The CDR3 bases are TGTGCCAGCACCCCGTGGGGCACAGGGAACTATGGCTACACCTTC. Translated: CASTPWGTGNYGYTF.

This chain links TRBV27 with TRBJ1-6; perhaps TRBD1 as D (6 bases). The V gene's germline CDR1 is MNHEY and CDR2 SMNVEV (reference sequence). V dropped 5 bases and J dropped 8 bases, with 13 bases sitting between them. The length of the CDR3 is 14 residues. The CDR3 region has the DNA TGTGCCAGCAGTCCTCTCGGACAGTATTCACCCCTCCACTTT. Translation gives CASSPLGQYSPLHF.

Written as DNA, the CDR3 is TGTGCCAGCGGATTGACAGGGCCCGGGGCCAACGTCCTGACTTTC. Protein product: CASGLTGPGANVLTF. The chain joins TRBV28 to TRBJ2-6; 7 nucleotides align to TRBD1. CDR1 and CDR2 from the germline V gene are MDHEN and SYDVKM. The V segment lost 8 bases and the J segment 4 bases; nucleotides outside the gene matches: 8. The CDR3 runs 15 residues.

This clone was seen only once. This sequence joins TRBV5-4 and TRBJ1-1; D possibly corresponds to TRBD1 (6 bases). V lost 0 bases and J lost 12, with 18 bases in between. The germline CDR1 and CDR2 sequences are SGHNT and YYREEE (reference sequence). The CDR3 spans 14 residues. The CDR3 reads CASSLDIQGKASFF. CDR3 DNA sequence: TGTGCCAGCAGCTTGGATATACAGGGTAAGGCGTCTTTCTTT.

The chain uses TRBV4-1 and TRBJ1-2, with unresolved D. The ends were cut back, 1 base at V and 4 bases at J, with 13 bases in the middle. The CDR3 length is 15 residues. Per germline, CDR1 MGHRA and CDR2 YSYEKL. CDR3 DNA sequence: TGCGCCAGCAGCCAAGTTCACACAGAAGTCTATGGCTACACCTTC. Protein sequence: CASSQVHTEVYGYTF.

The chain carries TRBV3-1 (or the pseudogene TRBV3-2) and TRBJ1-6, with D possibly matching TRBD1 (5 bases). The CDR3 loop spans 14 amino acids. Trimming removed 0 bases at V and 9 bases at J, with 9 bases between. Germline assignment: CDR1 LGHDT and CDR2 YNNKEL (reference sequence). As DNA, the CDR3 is TGTGCCAGCAGCCAAGACAGGGTTGTTTCACCCCTCCACTTT. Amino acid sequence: CASSQDRVVSPLHF.

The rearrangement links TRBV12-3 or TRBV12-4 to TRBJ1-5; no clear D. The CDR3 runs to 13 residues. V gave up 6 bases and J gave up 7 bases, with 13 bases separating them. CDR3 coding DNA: TGTGCCAGCAGCCTCACCCAGAACCAGCCCCAGCATTTT. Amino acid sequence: CASSLTQNQPQHF.

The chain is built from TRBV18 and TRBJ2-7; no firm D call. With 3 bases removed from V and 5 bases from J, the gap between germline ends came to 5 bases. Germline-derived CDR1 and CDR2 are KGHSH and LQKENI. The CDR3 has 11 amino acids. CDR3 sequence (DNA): TGTGCCAGCTCACCCGCGGACGAGCAGTACTTC. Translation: CASSPADEQYF.

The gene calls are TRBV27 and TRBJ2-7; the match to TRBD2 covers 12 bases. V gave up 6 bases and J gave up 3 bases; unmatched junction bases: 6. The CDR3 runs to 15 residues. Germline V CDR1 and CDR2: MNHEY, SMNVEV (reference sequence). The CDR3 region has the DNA TGTGCCAGCAGAGGGTTGGGACTAGCGGGCTACGAGCAGTACTTC. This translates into CASRGLGLAGYEQYF.

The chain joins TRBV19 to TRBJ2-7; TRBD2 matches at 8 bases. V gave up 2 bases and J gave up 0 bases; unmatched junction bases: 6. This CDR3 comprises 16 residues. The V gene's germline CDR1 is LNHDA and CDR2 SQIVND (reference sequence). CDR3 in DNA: TGTGCCAGTAGTATAATCGGCGGGGGGCCCTCCTACGAGCAGTACTTC. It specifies CASSIIGGGPSYEQYF.

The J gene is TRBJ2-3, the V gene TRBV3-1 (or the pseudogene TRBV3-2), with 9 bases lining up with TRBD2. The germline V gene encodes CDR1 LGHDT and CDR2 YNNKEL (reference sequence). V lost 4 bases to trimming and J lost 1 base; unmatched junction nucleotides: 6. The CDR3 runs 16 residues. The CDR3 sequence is CASSLWTSERTDTQYF. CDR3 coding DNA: TGTGCCAGCAGCCTCTGGACTAGCGAGCGCACAGATACGCAGTATTTT.